The TCR beta chain under discussion was sequenced for a study of T cell repertoires in cytomegalovirus infection. About the research overall: Researchers turned to recently identified HLA-C-restricted CMV epitopes as well as well-studied HLA-B-restricted ones.

In its sample, this clonotype was seen once. Antigen unknown. TCRdb reprocessed the reads with MiXCR, giving one entry per CDR3 protein. The sample lists about 830,000 distinct CDR3 sequences, 32% seen once, with 9.5% to 15% in the top ten. The CDR3 extends over 11 amino acids. CDR1 and CDR2 from the germline V gene are MNHNS and SASEGT. The germline V and J ends were trimmed by 8 bases and 3 bases, with 8 bases remaining between them. Overall study results and limits: Within the response measured ex vivo, HLA-C-restricted CMV-specific TCR beta clonotypes were dominant.

The receptor's source is a human donor in good health (CMV status not recorded). Some clones in this sample may be carry-over from other donors' samples. J is TRBJ2-7 and V is TRBV6-1; no reliable D call. This sample comprised cultured CD8+ T cells from PBMCs, obtained from culture after CMV antigen stimulation. The CDR3 bases are TGTGCCAGCGGGCAAGACTACGAGCAGTACGTC. Translated: CASGQDYEQYV.